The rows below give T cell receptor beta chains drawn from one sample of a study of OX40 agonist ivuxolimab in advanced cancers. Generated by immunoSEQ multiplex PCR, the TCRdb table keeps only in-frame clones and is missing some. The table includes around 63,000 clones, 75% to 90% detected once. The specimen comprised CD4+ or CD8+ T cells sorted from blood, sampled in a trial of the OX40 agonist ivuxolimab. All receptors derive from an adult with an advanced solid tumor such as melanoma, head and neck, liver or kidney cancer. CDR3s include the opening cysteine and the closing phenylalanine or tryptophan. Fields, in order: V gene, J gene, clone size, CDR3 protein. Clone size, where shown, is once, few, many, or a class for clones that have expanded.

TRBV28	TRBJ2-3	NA	CASSSPLYRDTDTQYF
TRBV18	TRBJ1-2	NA	CASSPQTGMDYGYTF
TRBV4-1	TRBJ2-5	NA	CASSQDSGRAGALGETQYF
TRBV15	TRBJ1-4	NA	CATSRGIEKLFF
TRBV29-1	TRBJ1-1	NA	CSVAGQVNTEAFF
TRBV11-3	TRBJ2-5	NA	CASSPGGAEGIETQYF
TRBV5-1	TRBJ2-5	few	CASGQGGVQETQYF
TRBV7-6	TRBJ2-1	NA	CASSLDRGKYNEQFF
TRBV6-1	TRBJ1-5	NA	CAATEAPYSNQPQHF
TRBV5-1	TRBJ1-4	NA	CASSLVGANEKLFF
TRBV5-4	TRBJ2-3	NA	CASTQGGVSTDTQYF
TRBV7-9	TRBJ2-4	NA	CASSSLWGVSKNIQYF
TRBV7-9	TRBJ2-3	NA	CASSLVTGVTDTQYF
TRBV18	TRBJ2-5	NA	CASSLMGGQETQYF
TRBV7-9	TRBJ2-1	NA	CASSPGGARYEQFF
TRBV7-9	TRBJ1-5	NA	CASSRWIRGASQPQHF
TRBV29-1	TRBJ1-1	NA	CSVVGQLLLDSEAFF
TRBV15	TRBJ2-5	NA	CATSLPGQAGGTQYF
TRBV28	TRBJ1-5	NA	CASSGVLGDQPQHF
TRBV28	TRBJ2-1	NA	CASSLSRVAQFF
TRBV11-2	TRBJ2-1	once	CASSFKQGIDEQFF
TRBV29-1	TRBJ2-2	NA	CSAYRPGTGSTGELFF
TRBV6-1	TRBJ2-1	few	CASSDWGWSSYNEQFF
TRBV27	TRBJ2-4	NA	CASSLRGTPSIQYF
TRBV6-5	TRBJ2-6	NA	CASRPIKLGANVLTF
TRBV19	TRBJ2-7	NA	CASRARGSYEQYF
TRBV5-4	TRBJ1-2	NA	CASSLSTGQGGYTF
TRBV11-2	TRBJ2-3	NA	CASSLNRARNTQYF
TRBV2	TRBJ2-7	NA	CASSVLAGGYYEQYF
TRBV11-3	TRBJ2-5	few	CASSLESQETQYF
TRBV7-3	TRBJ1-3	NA	CASSLTVGGNTIYF
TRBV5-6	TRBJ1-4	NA	CASSLIREGEKLFF
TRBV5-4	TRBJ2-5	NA	CASSFEHKETQYF
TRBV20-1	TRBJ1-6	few	CITPDNPRLHF
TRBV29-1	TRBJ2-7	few	CSVGLGDRSYEQYF
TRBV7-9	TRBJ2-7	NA	CASSLGSLYEQYF
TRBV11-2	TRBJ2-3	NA	CASSFTDTQYF
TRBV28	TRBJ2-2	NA	CASSLLFGGRKDTGELFF
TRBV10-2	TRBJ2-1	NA	CASSRLAETNEQFF
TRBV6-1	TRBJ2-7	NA	CASSAGLPYEQYF
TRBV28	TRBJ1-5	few	CASSLFPGSKAYSNQPQHF
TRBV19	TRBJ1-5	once	CASRPTGRSNQPQHF
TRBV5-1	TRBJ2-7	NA	CASSLGARTGGTDEQYF
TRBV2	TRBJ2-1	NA	CASRLTREQFF
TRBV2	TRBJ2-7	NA	CASSPTGYEQYF
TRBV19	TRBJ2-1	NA	CASSISGGQTKNEQFF
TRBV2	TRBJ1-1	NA	CASSGGGTEAFF
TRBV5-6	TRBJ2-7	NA	CASSLGGSVQREQYF
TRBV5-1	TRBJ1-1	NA	CASSWTGSNTEAFF
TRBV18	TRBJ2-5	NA	CASSPTSGGPAGETQYF
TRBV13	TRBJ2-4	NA	CASSWEVENIQYF
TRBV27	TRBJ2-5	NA	CAREPQETQYF
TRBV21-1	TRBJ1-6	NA	CASSKRSPLHF
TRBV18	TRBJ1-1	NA	CASSPEGGEAFF
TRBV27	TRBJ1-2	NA	CASSLRTGSDYGYTF